These T cell receptor beta chains were read from a single sample in a study of blood T cell repertoires in COVID-19. Data came from immunoSEQ multiplex PCR; TCRdb stores just in-frame clones and leaves some out. Here the sample spans roughly 220,000 clones, about 78% being singletons. The sample taken for sequencing was peripheral blood. The receptors come from a woman in her sixties or seventies with acute or convalescent COVID-19. Both conserved end residues are part of each CDR3. D genes are given only for firm matches. Expanded clones get a size class; other rows say once, few or many, or leave the size out.

d_call,clone_size,j_call,v_call,cdr3_nt,cdr3_aa
TRBD1,once,TRBJ2-7,TRBV18,TGTGCCAGCTCACAGGGGACAGACGAGCAGTACTTC,CASSQGTDEQYF
TRBD1,.,TRBJ2-1,TRBV7-3,TGTGCCAGCAGCTACAGGGGTATGGGAAATGAGCAGTTCTTC,CASSYRGMGNEQFF
.,few,TRBJ1-4,TRBV2,TGTGCCAGCAGTCGGACAGTCATTGAAAAACTGTTTTTT,CASSRTVIEKLFF
.,once,TRBJ1-6,TRBV7-6,TGTGCCAGCAGCTTAGAGGGGGGGGTGAGAACCTATAATTCACCCCTCCACTTT,CASSLEGGVRTYNSPLHF
TRBD1,.,TRBJ2-2,TRBV10-3,TGTGCCATCAGTGTGGGACAGGGGGGCACCGGGGAGCTGTTTTTT,CAISVGQGGTGELFF
TRBD1,.,TRBJ1-5,TRBV5-6,TGTGCCAGCAGCTCATGGGACAGACGCAATCAGCCCCAGCATTTT,CASSSWDRRNQPQHF
.,.,TRBJ1-4,TRBV6-4,TGTGCCAGCAGGGAGGGCCCGAATGAAAAACTGTTTTTT,CASREGPNEKLFF
.,.,TRBJ2-1,TRBV7-3,TGTGCCAGCAGCTTAGCTAATCGGGATGAGCAGTTCTTC,CASSLANRDEQFF
.,.,TRBJ1-1,TRBV6-5,TGTGCCAGCAGAGAGAGGGGGGGCGGGGACACTGAAGCTTTCTTT,CASRERGGGDTEAFF
.,.,TRBJ1-1,TRBV28,TGTGCCAGCAGCCCAGCGGCGGGTGGCACTGAAGCTTTCTTT,CASSPAAGGTEAFF
.,.,TRBJ2-7,TRBV24-1,TGTGCCACCAGTGATTTTCAGGGCTCCGAGCAGTACTTC,CATSDFQGSEQYF
.,.,TRBJ1-5,TRBV27,TGTGCCTCTGGGGGGACGGTTAGCAATCAGCCCCAGCATTTT,CASGGTVSNQPQHF
TRBD1,once,TRBJ2-3,TRBV28,TGTGCCAGCAGTCCTTACGGACAGGGAGGAGATACGCAGTATTTT,CASSPYGQGGDTQYF
.,.,TRBJ1-5,TRBV27,TGTGCCAGCAGTTTATCTAGGTACGGGTTCGGAGATCAGCCCCAGCATTTT,CASSLSRYGFGDQPQHF